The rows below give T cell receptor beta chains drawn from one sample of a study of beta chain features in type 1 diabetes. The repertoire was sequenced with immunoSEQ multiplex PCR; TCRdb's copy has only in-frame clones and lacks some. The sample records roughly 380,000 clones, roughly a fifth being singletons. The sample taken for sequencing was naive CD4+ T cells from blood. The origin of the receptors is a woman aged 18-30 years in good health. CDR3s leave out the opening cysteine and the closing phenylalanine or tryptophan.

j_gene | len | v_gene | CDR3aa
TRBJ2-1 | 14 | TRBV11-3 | ASTQGSSGGYNEQF
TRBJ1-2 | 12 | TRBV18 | ASSPSTENYGYT
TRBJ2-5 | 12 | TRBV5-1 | ASSLWGDEETQY
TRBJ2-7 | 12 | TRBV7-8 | ASSMGLAGGKQY
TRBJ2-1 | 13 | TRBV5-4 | ASSSTGIPYNEQF
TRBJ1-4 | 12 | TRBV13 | ASSFGATNEKLF
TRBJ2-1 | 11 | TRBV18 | ASSPLASNEQF
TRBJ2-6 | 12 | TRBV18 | ASSPAVGANVLT
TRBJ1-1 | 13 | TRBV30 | AWSGRGTLNTEAF
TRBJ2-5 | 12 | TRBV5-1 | ASSPTAGDATQY
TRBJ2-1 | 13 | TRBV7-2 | ASSFRLAGANEQF
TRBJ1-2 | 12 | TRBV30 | AWSAETGRVDYT
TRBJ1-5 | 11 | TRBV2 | ASRRSSNQPQH
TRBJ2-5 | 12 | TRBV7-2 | ASSLWQRQETQY
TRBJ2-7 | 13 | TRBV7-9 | ASSPPRDPSYEQY
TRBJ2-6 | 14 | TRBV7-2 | ASSAYPGSGANVLT
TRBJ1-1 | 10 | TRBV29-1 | SVLRGNTEAF
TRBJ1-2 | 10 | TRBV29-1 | SVESPEDGYT
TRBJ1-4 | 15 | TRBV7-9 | ASSPGQGRGSNEKLF
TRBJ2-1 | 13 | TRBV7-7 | ASSLDGRVVNEQF
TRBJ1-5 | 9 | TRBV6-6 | ASSLNQPQH
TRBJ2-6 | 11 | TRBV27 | ASSTTGANVLT
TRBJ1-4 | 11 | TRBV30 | AYDRAGREKLF
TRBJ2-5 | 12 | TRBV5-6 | ASSSRVGGETQY
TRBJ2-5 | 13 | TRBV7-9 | ASSLFSAGGETQY
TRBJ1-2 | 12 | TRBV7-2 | ASSPGLVNYGYT
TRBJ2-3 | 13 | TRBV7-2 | ASSPGGASTDTQY
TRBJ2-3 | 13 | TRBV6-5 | ASSYSRASTDTQY
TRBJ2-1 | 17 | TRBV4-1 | ASSQDRGTGEQYYNEQF
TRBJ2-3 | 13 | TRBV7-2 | ASSLVSFSTDTQY
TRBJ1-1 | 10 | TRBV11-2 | ASSFPSRIAF
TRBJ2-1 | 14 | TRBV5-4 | ASSLGSGRTYNEQF
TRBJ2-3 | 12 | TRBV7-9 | ASSLAGGLDTQY
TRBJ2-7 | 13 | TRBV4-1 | ASSQDLLGRRARY
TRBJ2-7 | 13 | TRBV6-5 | ASTSYGGSSYEQY
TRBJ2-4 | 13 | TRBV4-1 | ASSQAQGAKNIQY
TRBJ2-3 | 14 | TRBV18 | ASSPPRTWGTDTQY
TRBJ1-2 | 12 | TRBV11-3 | ASSQGRARYGYT
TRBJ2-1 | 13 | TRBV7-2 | ASIRDGHSYNEQF
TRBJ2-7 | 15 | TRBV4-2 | ASSQEGAGGRIGEQY
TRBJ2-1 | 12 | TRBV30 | AWWREESYNEQF
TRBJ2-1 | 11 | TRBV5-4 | ASSLRGVNEQF
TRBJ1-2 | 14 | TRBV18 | ASSPRRETGVYGYT
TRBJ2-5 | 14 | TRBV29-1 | SVEDLQGLAEETQY
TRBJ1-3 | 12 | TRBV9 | ASSVEGAGNTIY
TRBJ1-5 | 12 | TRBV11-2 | ASSLSGGNQPQH
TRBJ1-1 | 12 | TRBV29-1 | SVASGTANTEAF
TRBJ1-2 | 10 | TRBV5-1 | ASSVDRAGYT
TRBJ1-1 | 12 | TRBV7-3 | ASSLKAGNTEAF
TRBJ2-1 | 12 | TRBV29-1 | SGARTAFGNEQF
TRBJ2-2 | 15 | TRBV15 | ATSRDKASGNTGELF
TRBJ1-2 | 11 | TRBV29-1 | PPSLGQLYGYT
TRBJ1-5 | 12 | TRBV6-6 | ASSQSRGNQPQH
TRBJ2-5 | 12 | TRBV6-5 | ASSSPQLRETQY
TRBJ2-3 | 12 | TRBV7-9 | ASSLDTGRGRGY